This TCR beta chain was sequenced for a study of CD4 T cells in relation to SARS-CoV-2 and coronaviruses. Study-level background: TCR beta CDR3s were sequenced after roughly 10-day antigen culture of PBMCs.

This clone was observed a single time. The antigen is unknown. The germline CDR1 and CDR2 sequences are MGHRA and YSYEKL. The CDR3 sequence is 18 residues long. V dropped 0 bases and J dropped 4; count of bases not matched to a gene: 10. Sequenced by immunoSEQ multiplex PCR; TCRdb stores in-frame clones only, minus some. The data contain about 17,000 clones, around 80% of them seen just once; the ten biggest clones take up roughly 11%. Before the COVID-19 pandemic, during about 2010-2018, CD4+ T cells were taken from unexposed donors. After ten to eleven days of culture, CD4+ T cells were isolated. Unexposed-donor CD4+ T cells were probed with SARS-CoV-2 S/N and four cold-coronavirus spikes, cells permitting.

The TCR was taken from a human donor in good health. What was sequenced was CD4+ T cells from PBMCs, cultured in vitro. The chain carries TRBV4-1 and TRBJ2-3; 10 positions agree with TRBD2. CDR3 coding DNA: TGCGCCAGCAGCCAAGATCAACCTAGCGGGAGTTTCGCAGATACGCAGTATTTT. Translation gives CASSQDQPSGSFADTQYF.